The clone carrying this T cell receptor beta chain was counted between two and nine times. Its antigen is not known. Reverse transcribing all isolated RNA meant expressed TCRB transcripts were sequenced. Method: immunoSEQ multiplex PCR; TCRdb's copy keeps in-frame clones and lacks some. The sample has approximately 170,000 clones, over 7.5% seen once. This specimen belongs to a study of beta chain features in type 1 diabetes. Study overall: Across all samples, about 100,000,000 sorted cells were examined.

Each of the CD4+ naive, central memory, regulatory and stem cell-like memory populations was sorted via CD45RO/CCR7/CD25/CD127/CD95/CD27. All of the sorted populations showed purity greater than 95%. Study-wide results and caveats: In comparison with healthy donors, patients had naive, central memory and Treg TCRB repertoires that appeared more similar.

This receptor was taken from a woman aged 18-30 years in good health. The sequenced material came from central memory CD4+ T cells from blood.

The CDR3, as DNA: TGTGCCAGCAGTCCCCCTCTTGTCGGTGAGCAGTTCTTC. Translated, it gives CASSPPLVGEQFF. This chain uses TRBV6-5 with TRBJ2-1; no definite D call. Germline lookup yields CDR1 MNHEY and CDR2 SVGAGI. V was trimmed by 5 bases and J by 9 bases, leaving 14 bases between them. The CDR3 is 13 residues long.